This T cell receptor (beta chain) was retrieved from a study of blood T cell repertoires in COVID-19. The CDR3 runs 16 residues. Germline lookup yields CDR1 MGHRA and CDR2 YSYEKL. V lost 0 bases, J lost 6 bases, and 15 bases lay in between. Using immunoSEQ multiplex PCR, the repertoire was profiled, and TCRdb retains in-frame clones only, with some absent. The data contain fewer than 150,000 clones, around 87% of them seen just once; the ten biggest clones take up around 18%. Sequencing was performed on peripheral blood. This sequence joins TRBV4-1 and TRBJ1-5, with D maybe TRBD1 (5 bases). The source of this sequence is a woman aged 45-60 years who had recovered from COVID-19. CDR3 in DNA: TGCGCCAGCAGCCAAGATAGGTCGGGGCGGGGTCAGCCCCAGCATTTT. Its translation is CASSQDRSGRGQPQHF.